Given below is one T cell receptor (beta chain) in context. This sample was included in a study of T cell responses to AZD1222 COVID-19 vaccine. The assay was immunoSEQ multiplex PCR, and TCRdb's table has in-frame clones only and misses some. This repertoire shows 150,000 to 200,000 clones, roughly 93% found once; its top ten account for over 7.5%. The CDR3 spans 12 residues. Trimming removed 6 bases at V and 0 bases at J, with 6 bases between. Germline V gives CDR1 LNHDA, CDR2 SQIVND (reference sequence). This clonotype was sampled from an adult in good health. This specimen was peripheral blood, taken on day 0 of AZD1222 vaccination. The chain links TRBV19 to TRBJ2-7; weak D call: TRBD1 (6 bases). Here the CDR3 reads CASRGGSYEQYF. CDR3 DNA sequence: TGTGCCAGTAGAGGGGGCTCCTACGAGCAGTACTTC.